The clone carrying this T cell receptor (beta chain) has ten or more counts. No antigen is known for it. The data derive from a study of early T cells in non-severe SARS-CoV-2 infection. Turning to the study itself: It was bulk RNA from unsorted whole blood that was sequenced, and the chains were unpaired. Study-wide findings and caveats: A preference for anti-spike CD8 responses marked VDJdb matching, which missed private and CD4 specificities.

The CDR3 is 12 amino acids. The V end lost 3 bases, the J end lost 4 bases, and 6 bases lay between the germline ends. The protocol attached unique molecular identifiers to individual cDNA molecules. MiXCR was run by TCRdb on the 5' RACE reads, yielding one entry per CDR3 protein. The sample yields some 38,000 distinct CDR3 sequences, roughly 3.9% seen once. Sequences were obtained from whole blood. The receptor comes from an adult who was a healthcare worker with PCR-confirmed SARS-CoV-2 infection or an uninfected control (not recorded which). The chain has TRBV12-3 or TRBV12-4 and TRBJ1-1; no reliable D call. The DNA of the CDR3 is TGTGCCAGCAGTTTGGTCTCCACTGAAGCTTTCTTT. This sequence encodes CASSLVSTEAFF.